Presented here are 14 T cell receptor beta chains from one specimen sequenced in a study of memory CD4+ T cells and cytomegalovirus serostatus. Assay used: immunoSEQ multiplex PCR; TCRdb lists only in-frame clones, some missing. The sample includes approximately 30,000 clones, about 75% of them seen just once. Single viable CD3+CD4+CD8-CD45RO+ cells were sorted as the memory CD4+ T cells. The sample consisted of memory CD4+ T cells from blood. The receptors here all came from an adult in good health and CMV-seronegative. Some clones in this sample may be carry-over from other donors' samples.

The count of this clone is one. The genes are TRBV29-1 and TRBJ1-2, with D perhaps matching TRBD1 (6 bases). This CDR3 comprises 13 residues. Germline V gene data show CDR1 as SQVTM and CDR2 as ANQGSEA. Trimming removed 7 bases from V and 2 bases from J, with 14 bases in between. The CDR3: CSAGRGRNYGYTF. The CDR3 DNA reads TGCAGCGCTGGCAGGGGTCGGAACTATGGCTACACCTTC.

The chain couples TRBV27 to TRBJ1-4; 9 bases fit TRBD1. Germline CDR1 and CDR2: MNHEY and SMNVEV (reference sequence). There are 14 residues in the CDR3. Trimming took 5 bases from V and 8 from J; bases not matched to a gene: 6. In DNA form, the CDR3 reads TGTGCCAGCAGTCTAAGGACAGGGGTCGAAAAACTGTTTTTT. Translation: CASSLRTGVEKLFF.

This clone is a singleton in its sample. The chain combines TRBV11-2 with TRBJ2-7; 9 nucleotides match TRBD2. V was clipped by 5 bases and J by 2 bases; unmatched bases: 7. The germline V gene encodes CDR1 SGHAT and CDR2 FQNNGV. This CDR3 contains 15 residues. The CDR3 DNA reads TGTGCCAGCAGCCCATATAGCGGGGGCCCCTACGAGCAGTACTTC. It is translated as CASSPYSGGPYEQYF.

V is TRBV19 and J is TRBJ2-2; D perhaps matches TRBD1 (5 bases). CDR3 size: 14 residues. Per the germline V gene, CDR1 is LNHDA and CDR2 is SQIVND (reference sequence). V lost 4 bases and J lost 1, with 7 bases in between. The CDR3 nucleotides read TGTGCCAGTAGTACAGGACAGAACACCGGGGAGCTGTTTTTT. It codes for CASSTGQNTGELFF.

The rearrangement links TRBV5-1 to TRBJ2-3, with 7 bases fitting TRBD1. This CDR3 has 14 amino acids. The germline gives CDR1 SGHRS, CDR2 YFSETQ. V was pared by 4 bases and J by 3 bases, with 5 bases of the junction left unmatched. The CDR3 here is CASSGEGQTDTQYF. The CDR3 bases are TGCGCCAGCAGCGGCGAGGGACAGACAGATACGCAGTATTTT.

In its sample, this clone was seen once. This chain joins TRBV7-2 and TRBJ1-2, with 8 bases aligning to TRBD1. The germline V gene has CDR1 SGHTA and CDR2 FQGNSA. This CDR3 has 15 amino acids. J lost 5 bases, V lost 1 base, and 6 bases had no gene match. CDR3 DNA sequence: TGTGCCAGCAGCTTAGTGGACAGGGAATGGTATGGCTACACCTTC. It translates to CASSLVDREWYGYTF.

This chain connects TRBV7-3 to TRBJ1-2, with 9 positions matching TRBD1. The CDR3 sequence is 14 residues long. Germline V lookup: CDR1 SGHTA, CDR2 FQGTGA. Losses at the gene ends were 2 bases for V and 2 bases for J; bases not matched to a gene: 0. The CDR3 here is CASSLGQGNYGYTF. CDR3 sequence (DNA): TGTGCCAGCAGCTTAGGACAGGGGAACTATGGCTACACCTTC.

V usage is TRBV11-2 and J usage is TRBJ1-2; D is undetermined. V shed 5 bases and J shed 8 bases, with 12 bases lying between them. Germline CDR1 reads SGHAT; CDR2 reads FQNNGV. CDR3 length equals 12 residues. The CDR3 DNA reads as TGTGCCAGCAGCATGGCGGCGGGGGGCTACACCTTC. This gives the protein CASSMAAGGYTF.

The V gene is TRBV10-2, the J gene TRBJ2-1, with 11 positions matching TRBD2. Germline V lookup: CDR1 WSHSY, CDR2 SAAADI. Unmatched junction bases numbered 8, after V lost 10 bases and J lost 9 bases. The CDR3 totals 13 residues. The CDR3 DNA reads TGCGCCACCAGAGCCGGGACTAGCGGTGAGCAGTTCTTC. It is translated as CATRAGTSGEQFF.

The chain employs TRBV7-3 and TRBJ2-5; TRBD2 agrees at 8 bases. This CDR3 region has 14 residues. After removal of 4 bases from V and 5 bases from J, the junction contained 6 bases not matched to a gene. Germline V gene sequence: CDR1 SGHTA, CDR2 FQGTGA. CDR3: CASSSGLVSETQYF. The CDR3 DNA sequence: TGTGCCAGCAGCTCGGGACTAGTGAGTGAGACCCAGTACTTC.

The genes are TRBV19 and TRBJ1-3; D is unclear. Germline V CDR1 and CDR2: LNHDA, SQIVND (reference sequence). V was pared by 7 bases and J by 0 bases, with 10 bases between. The CDR3 loop spans 14 amino acids. CDR3 sequence reads: CASKQSYSGNTIYF. The CDR3 DNA reads TGTGCCAGTAAACAGTCCTACTCTGGAAACACCATATATTTT.

The V gene is TRBV25-1, the J gene TRBJ1-4; D unclear. The CDR3 contains 14 residues. Germline V gene sequence: CDR1 MGHDK, CDR2 SYGVNS. V lost 5 bases and J 5 bases, leaving 12 bases between the germline ends. CDR3 amino acids: CASSPTGRNEKLFF. The DNA for the CDR3 is TGTGCCAGCAGTCCCACCGGGAGGAATGAAAAACTGTTTTTT. Looking up the rest from reference TRBV25-1 and TRBJ1-4 gives the full variable domain: EADIYQTPRYLVIGTGKKITLECSQTMGHDKMYWYQQDPGMELHLIHYSYGVNSTEKGDLSSESTVSRIRTEHFPLTLESARPSHTSQYLCASSPTGRNEKLFFGSGTQLSVL.

This chain uses TRBV19 with TRBJ1-2; TRBD1 might be the D (5 bases). The germline gives CDR1 LNHDA, CDR2 SQIVND (reference sequence). This CDR3 has 15 amino acids. Trimming took 7 bases from V and 4 from J, leaving 19 bases between them. The CDR3 nucleotides are TGTGCCAGTATAGGGACCCGGGCGGACGGCTATGGCTACACCTTC. Translated, it gives CASIGTRADGYGYTF.

The genes are TRBV6-5 and TRBJ2-7; D may be TRBD1 (6 bases). Per the germline V gene, CDR1 is MNHEY and CDR2 is SVGAGI. Trimming shortened V by 7 bases and J by 2 bases, and 15 bases separated the two germline ends. The CDR3 totals 14 residues. Written as DNA, the CDR3 is TGTGCCAGCACACCCGTAGGGGGTCCCTACGAGCAGTACTTC. Protein product: CASTPVGGPYEQYF.